This is a list of T cell receptor beta chains from one sample in a study of blood T cell repertoires in COVID-19. Produced via immunoSEQ multiplex PCR; TCRdb's table is partial and in-frame only. The table lists almost 30,000 clones, nearly 90% of them singletons. Sequenced sample: peripheral blood. The receptors shown here come from a human donor in a cohort sampled during active COVID-19. Both conserved end residues are part of each CDR3. Each record gives: CDR3 protein, CDR3 DNA, J gene, D gene, clone size, V gene, CDR3 length. D genes are given only for firm matches. Only part of the rows carry a size: once, few, many, or a class if the clone is expanded.

CASSSAGGVDTQYF | TGTGCCAGCAGCTCAGCGGGGGGTGTAGATACGCAGTATTTT | TRBJ2-3 | TRBD2 | . | TRBV7-3 | 14
CASSLRGEQYF | TGTGCCAGCAGCTTGAGAGGCGAGCAGTACTTC | TRBJ2-7 | . | . | TRBV7-2 | 11
CASSSGFYTGSGANVLTF | TGTGCCAGCAGTTCCGGATTCTACACAGGGTCTGGGGCCAACGTCCTGACTTTC | TRBJ2-6 | . | . | TRBV28 | 18
CASRRLAGSYNEQFF | TGTGCCAGCCGCCGACTGGCTGGCTCCTACAATGAGCAGTTCTTC | TRBJ2-1 | . | . | TRBV6-2/TRBV6-3 | 15
CASTSEGQGHQPQHF | TGTGCCAGCACCTCAGAGGGACAGGGTCATCAGCCCCAGCATTTT | TRBJ1-5 | TRBD1 | . | TRBV7-9 | 15
CASSQGRFYNSPLHF | TGTGCCAGCAGCCAAGGTAGATTCTATAATTCACCCCTCCACTTT | TRBJ1-6 | . | . | TRBV3-1/TRBV3-2 | 15
CSVGVSGGYGYTF | TGCAGCGTTGGGGTTTCTGGCGGGTATGGCTACACCTTC | TRBJ1-2 | . | . | TRBV29-1 | 13
CASSFPGETQYF | TGTGCCAGCAGTTTTCCCGGAGAGACCCAGTACTTC | TRBJ2-5 | . | . | TRBV12-3/TRBV12-4 | 12
CASSPAASTDTQYF | TGTGCCAGCAGCCCAGCGGCTAGCACAGATACGCAGTATTTT | TRBJ2-3 | . | . | TRBV7-3 | 14
CASSPLPPTIRDYPGYTF | TGTGCCAGCTCACCACTCCCCCCCACCATCCGGGACTACCCGGGCTACACCTTC | TRBJ1-2 | . | once | TRBV18 | 18
CASSLAVSGGDTQYF | TGTGCCAGCAGCTTAGCGGTTAGCGGGGGAGATACGCAGTATTTT | TRBJ2-3 | TRBD2 | . | TRBV11-1 | 15
CASSAGQGASGNTIYF | TGTGCCAGCAGTGCGGGACAGGGGGCGTCTGGAAACACCATATATTTT | TRBJ1-3 | TRBD1 | . | TRBV28 | 16
CASSESSYNEQFF | TGTGCCAGCAGCGAGAGCTCCTACAATGAGCAGTTCTTC | TRBJ2-1 | . | . | TRBV6-5 | 13
CASSLGQATGELFF | TGTGCCAGCAGCTTAGGACAGGCCACCGGGGAGCTGTTTTTT | TRBJ2-2 | . | . | TRBV7-9 | 14
CASSDEVAGGLKWGTDTQYF | TGTGCCAGCAGTGACGAAGTAGCGGGGGGGCTGAAGTGGGGCACAGATACGCAGTATTTT | TRBJ2-3 | TRBD2 | . | TRBV6-4 | 20
CAWSVTANTEAFF | TGTGCCTGGAGTGTAACTGCGAACACTGAAGCTTTCTTT | TRBJ1-1 | . | . | TRBV30 | 13
CSVERRMNTEAFF | TGCAGCGTTGAGAGGAGGATGAACACTGAAGCTTTCTTT | TRBJ1-1 | . | . | TRBV29-1 | 13
CASSLGGGSEKLFF | TGTGCCAGCAGCTTGGGGGGGGGCAGCGAAAAACTGTTTTTT | TRBJ1-4 | . | . | TRBV5-4 | 14
CASSLVGTEPIQYF | TGTGCCAGCAGCTTAGTCGGGACAGAGCCCATTCAGTACTTC | TRBJ2-4 | TRBD1 | . | TRBV7-2 | 14
CASSLSQGPYEQYF | TGTGCCAGCAGCTTAAGCCAGGGCCCCTACGAGCAGTACTTC | TRBJ2-7 | . | . | TRBV7-2 | 14
CSVLGGVGDTQYF | TGCAGCGTTTTAGGGGGGGTTGGAGATACGCAGTATTTT | TRBJ2-3 | . | . | TRBV29-1 | 13
CASRGQGEAGELFF | TGTGCCAGCAGGGGCCAGGGGGAGGCCGGGGAGCTGTTTTTT | TRBJ2-2 | . | . | TRBV7-2 | 14
CASSLTGRYSPLHF | TGTGCCAGCAGTTTGACAGGGAGATATTCACCCCTCCACTTT | TRBJ1-6 | TRBD1 | . | TRBV28 | 14
CASSTILATEETQYF | TGCGCCAGCAGCACGATACTAGCGACAGAAGAGACCCAGTACTTC | TRBJ2-5 | TRBD2 | . | TRBV5-1 | 15
CASSLSIFATGAPSLDGNTEAFF | TGCGCCAGCAGCTTGAGTATTTTCGCGACAGGGGCCCCTAGTTTGGACGGGAACACTGAAGCTTTCTTT | TRBJ1-1 | TRBD1 | . | TRBV5-1 | 23
CASSQSLAGNYGYTF | TGCGCCAGCAGCCAATCACTCGCGGGGAACTATGGCTACACCTTC | TRBJ1-2 | . | . | TRBV4-3 | 15
CAWSVGTSGGGDTQYF | TGTGCCTGGAGTGTAGGGACTAGCGGGGGGGGAGATACGCAGTATTTT | TRBJ2-3 | TRBD2 | . | TRBV30 | 16
CASKGTDYEQYF | TGTGCCAGCAAAGGAACAGACTACGAGCAGTACTTC | TRBJ2-7 | . | . | TRBV2 | 12
CASRIDRGVSTSYTF | TGTGCCAGCAGGATCGACAGGGGCGTGTCGACTAGCTACACCTTC | TRBJ1-2 | TRBD1 | . | TRBV27 | 15
CASSSAGGRTYEQYF | TGTGCCAGTTCCTCTGCGGGAGGCCGCACCTACGAGCAGTACTTC | TRBJ2-7 | TRBD2 | . | TRBV19 | 15
CASSFSGGAGNEQFF | TGTGCCAGCAGTTTTAGCGGGGGGGCGGGCAATGAGCAGTTCTTC | TRBJ2-1 | TRBD2 | . | TRBV6-2/TRBV6-3 | 15
CASSLNRVDGELFF | TGTGCCAGCAGCTTAAACAGGGTCGACGGGGAGCTGTTTTTT | TRBJ2-2 | . | once | TRBV11-2 | 14
CASSLASGGNNEQFF | TGTGCCAGCAGCTTAGCTAGCGGGGGAAACAATGAGCAGTTCTTC | TRBJ2-1 | TRBD2 | . | TRBV11-3 | 15
CASSPPLGGNEQFF | TGTGCCAGCAGCCCCCCCCTTGGGGGGAATGAGCAGTTCTTC | TRBJ2-1 | . | . | TRBV11-2 | 14
CASSLALRGSAHQETQYF | TGCGCCAGCAGCTTGGCGTTGCGGGGTAGCGCACACCAAGAGACCCAGTACTTC | TRBJ2-5 | . | . | TRBV5-1 | 18
CASSPPRVAYNEQFF | TGTGCCAGCTCACCACCACGGGTCGCCTACAATGAGCAGTTCTTC | TRBJ2-1 | . | . | TRBV18 | 15
CASSLGGQGRSMDIQYF | TGTGCCAGCAGTCTGGGGGGACAGGGGCGTAGTATGGACATTCAGTACTTC | TRBJ2-4 | TRBD1 | . | TRBV27 | 17
CASSYPGQGSYEQYF | TGTGCCAGCAGTTACCCGGGACAGGGCTCCTACGAGCAGTACTTC | TRBJ2-7 | TRBD1 | . | TRBV6-6 | 15
CAISETGQGDYGYTF | TGTGCCATCAGTGAGACGGGACAGGGAGACTATGGCTACACCTTC | TRBJ1-2 | TRBD1 | . | TRBV10-3 | 15
CASSLTGQGGYTF | TGTGCCAGCAGTTTAACGGGTCAGGGGGGCTACACCTTC | TRBJ1-2 | . | . | TRBV27 | 13
CASSSGTRNTGELFF | TGTGCCAGCAGTTCCGGGACAAGGAACACCGGGGAGCTGTTTTTT | TRBJ2-2 | . | . | TRBV6-6 | 15
CASSSQGAGANVLTF | TGTGCCAGCAGCTCACAGGGGGCTGGGGCCAACGTCCTGACTTTC | TRBJ2-6 | TRBD1 | . | TRBV11-1 | 15
CASSSAGTSGGYNEQFF | TGTGCCAGCAGCTCAGCCGGGACTAGCGGGGGCTACAATGAGCAGTTCTTC | TRBJ2-1 | TRBD2 | . | TRBV11-2 | 17
CASSDPGTGGHHEQYF | TGTGCCAGCAGTGACCCTGGAACGGGGGGGCACCACGAGCAGTACTTC | TRBJ2-7 | TRBD2 | . | TRBV6-4 | 16
CASSSWGTGGNQPQHF | TGTGCCAGCAGCTCATGGGGGACGGGAGGGAATCAGCCCCAGCATTTT | TRBJ1-5 | . | . | TRBV5-6 | 16
CASSQEAGAGEQFF | TGCGCCAGCAGCCAAGAGGCGGGGGCGGGTGAGCAGTTCTTC | TRBJ2-1 | . | few | TRBV4-1 | 14
CASSPPGQGISGANVLTF | TGTGCCAGCAGCCCTCCAGGACAGGGTATTTCTGGGGCCAACGTCCTGACTTTC | TRBJ2-6 | TRBD1 | . | TRBV27 | 18
CATSPPSSYNEQFF | TGTGCCACAAGCCCTCCGAGCTCCTACAATGAGCAGTTCTTC | TRBJ2-1 | . | . | TRBV15 | 14
CASSVSIQGPYTGELFF | TGTGCCAGCAGCGTTAGTATCCAGGGGCCGTACACCGGGGAGCTGTTTTTT | TRBJ2-2 | . | . | TRBV11-3 | 17
CASSLHLGVGETQYF | TGTGCCAGCAGTCTTCACCTAGGGGTGGGAGAGACCCAGTACTTC | TRBJ2-5 | . | . | TRBV6-5 | 15
CASSLEGLAGAVEQYF | TGTGCCAGCAGCTTAGAGGGACTAGCGGGGGCCGTCGAGCAGTACTTC | TRBJ2-7 | TRBD2 | . | TRBV7-2 | 16
CATGGTINSPLHF | TGTGCCACAGGTGGGACTATTAATTCACCCCTCCACTTT | TRBJ1-6 | . | . | TRBV10-3 | 13
CASSVVPDMNTEAFF | TGTGCCAGCAGCGTAGTTCCAGACATGAACACTGAAGCTTTCTTT | TRBJ1-1 | . | . | TRBV9 | 15
CASSLEGTTFYEQYF | TGTGCCAGCAGCTTAGAGGGGACTACATTCTACGAGCAGTACTTC | TRBJ2-7 | TRBD2 | . | TRBV7-2 | 15
CASSRAAGPGELFF | TGTGCCAGCAGCCGCGCCGCGGGCCCCGGGGAGCTGTTTTTT | TRBJ2-2 | . | . | TRBV6-6 | 14
CASSSLGTSGGYNEQFF | TGTGCCAGCAGCTCACTCGGGACTAGCGGGGGATACAATGAGCAGTTCTTC | TRBJ2-1 | TRBD2 | . | TRBV7-3 | 17
CASSQSGTGGYEQYF | TGTGCCAGCAGCCAGTCCGGGACAGGGGGCTACGAGCAGTACTTC | TRBJ2-7 | TRBD1 | . | TRBV7-2 | 15
CATSRDYSGGYTF | TGTGCCACCAGCAGAGATTACTCCGGTGGCTACACCTTC | TRBJ1-2 | . | . | TRBV15 | 13
CASSFLGRTEAFF | TGTGCCAGCAGTTTCCTGGGGCGCACTGAAGCTTTCTTT | TRBJ1-1 | . | . | TRBV6-5 | 13
CASSQYGTLGYTF | TGTGCCAGCAGCCAATATGGTACTCTTGGCTACACCTTC | TRBJ1-2 | . | . | TRBV16 | 13